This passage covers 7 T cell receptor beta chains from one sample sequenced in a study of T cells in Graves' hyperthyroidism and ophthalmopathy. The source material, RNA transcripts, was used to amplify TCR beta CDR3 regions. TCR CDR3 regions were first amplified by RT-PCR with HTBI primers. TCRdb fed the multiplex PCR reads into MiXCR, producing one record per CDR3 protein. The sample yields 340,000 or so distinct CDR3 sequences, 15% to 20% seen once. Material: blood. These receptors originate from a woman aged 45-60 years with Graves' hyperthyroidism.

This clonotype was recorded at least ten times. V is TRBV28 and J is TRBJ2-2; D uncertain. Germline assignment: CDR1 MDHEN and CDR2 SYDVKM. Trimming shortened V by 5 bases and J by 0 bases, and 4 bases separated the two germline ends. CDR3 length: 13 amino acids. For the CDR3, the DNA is TGTGCCAGCAGTAACACGAACACCGGGGAGCTGTTTTTT. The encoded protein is CASSNTNTGELFF.

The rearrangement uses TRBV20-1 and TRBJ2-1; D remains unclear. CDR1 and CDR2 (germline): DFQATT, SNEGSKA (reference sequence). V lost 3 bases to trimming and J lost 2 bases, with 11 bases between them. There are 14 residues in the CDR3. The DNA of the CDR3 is TGCAGTGCTAGCAGTCTAGGCCCCTACAATGAGCAGTTCTTC. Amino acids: CSASSLGPYNEQFF.

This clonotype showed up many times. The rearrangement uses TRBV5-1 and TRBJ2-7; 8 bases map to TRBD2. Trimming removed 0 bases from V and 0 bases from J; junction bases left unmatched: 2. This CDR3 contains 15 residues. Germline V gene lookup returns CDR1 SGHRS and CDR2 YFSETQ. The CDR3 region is CASSLVRGGSYEQYF. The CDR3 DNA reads TGCGCCAGCAGCTTGGTACGGGGGGGCTCCTACGAGCAGTACTTC.

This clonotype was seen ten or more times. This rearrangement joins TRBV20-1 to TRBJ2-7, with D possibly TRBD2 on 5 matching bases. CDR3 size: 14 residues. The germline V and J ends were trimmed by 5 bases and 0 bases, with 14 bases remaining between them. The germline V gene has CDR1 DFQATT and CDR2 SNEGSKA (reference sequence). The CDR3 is CSASSGRSSYEQYF. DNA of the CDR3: TGCAGTGCTTCAAGCGGAAGGAGCTCCTACGAGCAGTACTTC.

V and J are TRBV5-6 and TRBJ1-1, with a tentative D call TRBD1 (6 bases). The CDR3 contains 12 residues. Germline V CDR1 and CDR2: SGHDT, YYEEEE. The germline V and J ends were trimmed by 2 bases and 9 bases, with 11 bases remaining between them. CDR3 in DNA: TGTGCCAGCAGCTTCGAGAGGGGGAAAGCTTTCTTT. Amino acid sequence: CASSFERGKAFF.

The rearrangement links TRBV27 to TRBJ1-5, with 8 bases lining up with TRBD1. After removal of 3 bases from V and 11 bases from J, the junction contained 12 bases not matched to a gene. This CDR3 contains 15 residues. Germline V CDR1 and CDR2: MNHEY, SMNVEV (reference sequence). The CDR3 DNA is TGTGCCAGCAGTTTTAGAGGACAGGGTCGTTGGGCCCAGCATTTT. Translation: CASSFRGQGRWAQHF.

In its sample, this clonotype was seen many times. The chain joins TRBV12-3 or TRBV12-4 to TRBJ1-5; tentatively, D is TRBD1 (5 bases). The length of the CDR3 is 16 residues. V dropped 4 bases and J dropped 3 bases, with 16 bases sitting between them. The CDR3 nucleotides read TGTGCCAGCAGTTCGCGAGCCAGGGCTTTCAATCAGCCCCAGCATTTT. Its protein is CASSSRARAFNQPQHF.